Included here is one T cell receptor beta chain sequence, with context. Its antigen is undetermined. The table came from immunoSEQ multiplex PCR; TCRdb's copy has only in-frame clones and leaves some out. The sample lists roughly 16,000 clones, 93% seen once, with about 1.8% in the top ten. Stated time point: recipient sample about 28 days before transplant, after cytoreduction. Samples: about 28 days before transplant, then days 30, 100 and 180 after. The sample is drawn from a study of T cell clonotyping in hematopoietic cell transplantation. Overall study findings and caveats: At the given depth, recipient repertoires were over 95% de novo clonotypes.

The clonotype comes from a man aged 18 to 29 with biphenotypic leukemia. Some clones in this sample may be carry-over from other donors' samples. The sequencing used peripheral blood mononuclear cells, collected before stem cell transplant.

The CDR3 region has the DNA TGTGCCAGCAGTTACTCTTGGAACACTGAAGCTTTCTTT. Encoded protein: CASSYSWNTEAFF. The V call is TRBV6-5, the J call TRBJ1-1; D gene uncertain. Germline V gives CDR1 MNHEY, CDR2 SVGAGI. This CDR3 is 13 amino acids long. V was clipped by 0 bases and J by 1 base, with 3 bases between them.